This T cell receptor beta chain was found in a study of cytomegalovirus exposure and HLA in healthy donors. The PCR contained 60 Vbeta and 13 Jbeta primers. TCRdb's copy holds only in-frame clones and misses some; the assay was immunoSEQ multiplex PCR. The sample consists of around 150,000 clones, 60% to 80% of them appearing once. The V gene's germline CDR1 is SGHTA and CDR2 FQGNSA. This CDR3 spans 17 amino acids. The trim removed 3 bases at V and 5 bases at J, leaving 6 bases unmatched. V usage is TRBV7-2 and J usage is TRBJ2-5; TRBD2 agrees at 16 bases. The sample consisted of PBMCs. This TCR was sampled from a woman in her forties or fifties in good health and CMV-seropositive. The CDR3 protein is CASSFGTSGGAGETQYF. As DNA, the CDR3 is TGTGCCAGCAGCTTTGGGACTAGCGGGGGGGCCGGGGAGACCCAGTACTTC.